The 2 T cell receptor beta chains below all came from one sample that was sequenced in a study of cytomegalovirus exposure and HLA in healthy donors. The primer mix had 60 Vbeta and 13 Jbeta primers. Repertoires were generated with immunoSEQ multiplex PCR, while TCRdb's copy carries only in-frame clones and drops some. The sample holds approximately 280,000 clones; roughly 90% are singletons and the top ten take approximately 2.2%. Specimen: PBMCs. Receptor source: a woman aged 18-30 years in good health and CMV-seronegative.

The CDR3 nucleotides are TGTGCCAGCAGCCGTCTAGCGGGGGCTCGAGGGAATGAGCAGTTCTTC. It specifies CASSRLAGARGNEQFF. The V and J genes are TRBV7-3 and TRBJ2-1, with 10 bases lining up with TRBD2. Germline CDR1 SGHTA, CDR2 FQGTGA. The CDR3 is 16 residues long. The ends lost 5 bases at V and 7 bases at J; junction bases unmatched: 11.

This chain links TRBV27 with TRBJ1-2; 8 nucleotides agree with TRBD1. V gave up 5 bases and J gave up 2 bases; unmatched junction bases: 7. CDR1 is MNHEY, CDR2 SMNVEV, per germline (reference sequence). CDR3 size: 15 residues. CDR3 amino acids: CASSPQGAPNYGYTF. The CDR3, as DNA: TGTGCCAGCAGTCCCCAGGGGGCGCCGAACTATGGCTACACCTTC.